The next 9 T cell receptor beta chains were all read from a single sample in a study of T-cell memory formation after mild COVID-19. TCRdb redid the calling of the 5' RACE reads with MiXCR, one entry per CDR3 protein. The table includes hundreds of thousands of distinct CDR3 sequences, roughly 15% detected once. Sequencing used PBMCs or a T cell subset sorted from them (not recorded which). Receptors originate from a man aged 18 to 30 who had mild COVID-19 (a few samples of this study predate the infection). Cell type and time point are not known.

This clonotype was seen many times. The rearrangement uses TRBV4-1 and TRBJ2-1; tentative D call: TRBD1 (6 bases). CDR1 is MGHRA, CDR2 YSYEKL, per germline. V lost 4 bases, J lost 4 bases, and 11 bases lay in between. The CDR3 spans 14 residues. The CDR3 loop reads CASSRLGAYNEQFF. The CDR3 DNA sequence: TGCGCCAGCAGCCGGTTGGGGGCTTACAATGAGCAGTTCTTC.

A few counts support this clonotype. V and J are TRBV7-9 and TRBJ2-1; D is possibly TRBD2 (7 bases). Germline V lookup: CDR1 SEHNR, CDR2 FQNEAQ (reference sequence). The V end lost 5 bases, the J end lost 8 bases, and 19 bases lay between the germline ends. The CDR3 is 15 amino acids. CDR3 sequence reads: CASSPRWGGLDEQFF. The CDR3 DNA is TGTGCCAGCAGCCCTCGCTGGGGGGGGCTCGATGAGCAGTTCTTC.

At least ten counts were recorded for this clonotype. The chain uses TRBV5-4 and TRBJ2-2; 12 bases are a match to TRBD1. This CDR3 comprises 17 residues. Germline CDR1 reads SGHNT; CDR2 reads YYREEE (reference sequence). V lost 0 bases and J lost 6; bases outside the gene matches: 6. CDR3 in amino acids: CASSLAGTGGAAGELFF. DNA of the CDR3: TGTGCCAGCAGCTTGGCAGGGACAGGGGGCGCGGCCGGGGAGCTGTTTTTT.

This clonotype was observed at least ten times. The V call is TRBV5-4, the J call TRBJ1-6; D is unclear. Germline V CDR1 and CDR2: SGHNT, YYREEE (reference sequence). The CDR3 consists of 15 residues. Trimming removed 4 bases at V and 14 bases at J, with 22 bases between. CDR3: CASSPGLEHGFSLHF. Here the CDR3 DNA reads TGTGCCAGCAGCCCCGGGTTGGAACACGGTTTTTCCCTCCACTTT. The variable domain in full, completed from reference TRBV5-4 and TRBJ1-6, reads ETGVTQSPTHLIKTRGQQVTLRCSSQSGHNTVSWYQQALGQGPQFIFQYYREEENGRGNFPPRFSGLQFPNYSSELNVNALELDDSALYLCASSPGLEHGFSLHFGNGTRLTVT.

This clonotype was seen only a few times. The V and J genes are TRBV24-1 and TRBJ2-3; TRBD1 matches at 7 bases. V lost 4 bases, J lost 4 bases, and 4 bases stayed unmatched. The CDR3 loop spans 14 amino acids. The germline V gene has CDR1 KGHDR and CDR2 SFDVKD. DNA for the CDR3: TGTGCCACCAGTGACCCTGACAGGGCAGATACGCAGTATTTT. This encodes CATSDPDRADTQYF.

This clonotype was counted between two and nine times. The V gene is TRBV11-2, the J gene TRBJ1-1; D is possibly TRBD1 (5 bases). This CDR3 spans 15 amino acids. V dropped 6 bases and J dropped 2 bases, with 16 bases sitting between them. Per germline, CDR1 SGHAT and CDR2 FQNNGV. The DNA for the CDR3 is TGTGCCAGCAGTTACGGGGGGACCTCAAACACTGAAGCTTTCTTT. This gives the protein CASSYGGTSNTEAFF.

This clonotype was counted only a few times. J is TRBJ2-1 and V is TRBV24-1, with TRBD1 matching 7 bases. The V gene's germline CDR1 is KGHDR and CDR2 SFDVKD. The CDR3 runs to 15 residues. The junction had 7 bases not matched to a gene; V was cut back by 4 bases and J by 5 bases. In DNA, the CDR3 is TGTGCCACCAGTGACCCAGGGACAGCCAACAATGAGCAGTTCTTC. It yields the protein CATSDPGTANNEQFF.

This clonotype was picked up a small number of times. This chain connects TRBV7-2 to TRBJ1-2; 7 nucleotides match TRBD1. Germline V gene sequence: CDR1 SGHTA, CDR2 FQGNSA. With 1 base clipped from V and 3 bases from J, the junction kept 8 bases outside the gene matches. There are 16 residues in the CDR3. The CDR3 loop is CASSLVPRQGYYGYTF. CDR3 in DNA: TGTGCCAGCAGCTTAGTCCCGAGACAGGGATACTATGGCTACACCTTC.

This clonotype was counted a few times. The chain combines TRBV6-6 with TRBJ1-1, with 8 positions matching TRBD1. CDR3 length equals 11 residues. V shed 6 bases and J 10 bases; nucleotides not matched to a gene: 4. Germline V lookup: CDR1 MNHNY, CDR2 SVGAGI (reference sequence). The CDR3 is CASSSGQGAFF. CDR3 coding DNA: TGTGCCAGCAGCTCCGGACAGGGAGCTTTCTTT.